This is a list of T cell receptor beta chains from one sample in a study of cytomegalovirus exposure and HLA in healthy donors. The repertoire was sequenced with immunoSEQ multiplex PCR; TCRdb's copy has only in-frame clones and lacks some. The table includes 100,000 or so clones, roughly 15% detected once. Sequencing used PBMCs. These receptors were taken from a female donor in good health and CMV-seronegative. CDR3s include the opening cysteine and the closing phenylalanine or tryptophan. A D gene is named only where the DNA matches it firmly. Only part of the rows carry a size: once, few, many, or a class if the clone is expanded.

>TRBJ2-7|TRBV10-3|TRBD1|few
CAIRTGGYEQYF
TGTGCCATCAGAACAGGGGGGTACGAGCAGTACTTC
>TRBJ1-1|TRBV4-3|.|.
CASSAWNGVTEAFF
TGCGCCAGCAGCGCGTGGAACGGGGTCACTGAAGCTTTCTTT
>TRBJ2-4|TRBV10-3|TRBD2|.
CAISERGQTSGRAAAKNIQYF
TGTGCCATCAGTGAGAGGGGACAGACTAGCGGGAGGGCCGCGGCCAAAAACATTCAGTACTTC
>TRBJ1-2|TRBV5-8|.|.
CASSSEGDSFSIGYTF
TGTGCCAGCAGCTCGGAGGGAGATAGTTTTTCTATTGGCTACACCTTC
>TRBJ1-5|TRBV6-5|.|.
CASGRDSNQPQHF
TGTGCCTCCGGGAGGGATAGCAATCAGCCCCAGCATTTT
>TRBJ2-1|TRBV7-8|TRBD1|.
CASRAARTGGGEQFF
TGTGCCAGCAGAGCTGCTCGGACAGGGGGCGGTGAGCAGTTCTTC
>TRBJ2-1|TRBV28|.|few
CASSLLDDNEQFF
TGTGCCAGCAGCCTACTAGACGACAATGAGCAGTTCTTC
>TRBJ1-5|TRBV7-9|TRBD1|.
CASSTTGFAQPQHF
TGTGCCAGCAGTACGACAGGGTTCGCTCAGCCCCAGCATTTT
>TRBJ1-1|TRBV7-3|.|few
CASSLGPANTEAFF
TGTGCCAGCAGCTTGGGGCCTGCGAACACTGAAGCTTTCTTT
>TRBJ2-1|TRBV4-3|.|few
CASSQVGGHSYNEQFF
TGCGCCAGCAGCCAAGTGGGGGGGCACTCCTACAATGAGCAGTTCTTC
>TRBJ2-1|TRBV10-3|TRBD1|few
CAISARTGGVNEQFF
TGTGCCATCAGTGCCAGGACAGGGGGGGTCAATGAGCAGTTCTTC
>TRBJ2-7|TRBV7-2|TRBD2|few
CASSLTSGGRYEQYF
TGTGCCAGCAGCTTAACTAGCGGGGGGAGATACGAGCAGTACTTC
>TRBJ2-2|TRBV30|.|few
CAWKSWGGRTGELFF
TGTGCCTGGAAATCTTGGGGGGGCCGGACCGGGGAGCTGTTTTTT
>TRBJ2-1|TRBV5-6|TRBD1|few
CASSKTGFDEQFF
TGTGCCAGCAGCAAGACAGGGTTCGATGAGCAGTTCTTC
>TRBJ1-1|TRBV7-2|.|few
CASSFMGQMNTEAFF
TGTGCCAGCAGCTTCATGGGACAAATGAACACTGAAGCTTTCTTT
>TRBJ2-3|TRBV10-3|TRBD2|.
CAIESGITDTQYF
TGTGCCATCGAGAGCGGGATCACAGATACGCAGTATTTT
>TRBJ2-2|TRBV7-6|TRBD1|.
CASSQDRVAELFF
TGTGCCAGCAGCCAGGACAGGGTAGCGGAGCTGTTTTTT
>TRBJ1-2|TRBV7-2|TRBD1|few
CASSLRGRRGYTF
TGTGCCAGCAGCTTAAGGGGGCGTCGAGGCTACACCTTC
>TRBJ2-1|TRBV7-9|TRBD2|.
CASSLGLAGDIDEQFF
TGTGCCAGCAGCTTAGGGCTAGCGGGAGACATAGATGAGCAGTTCTTC
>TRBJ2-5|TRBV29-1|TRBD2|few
CSVLVAGVETQYF
TGCAGCGTCCTCGTAGCGGGAGTAGAGACCCAGTACTTC
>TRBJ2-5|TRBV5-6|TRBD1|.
CASTYRGQETQYF
TGTGCCAGCACTTACAGGGGGCAGGAGACCCAGTACTTC
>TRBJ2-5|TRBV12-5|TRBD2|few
CASGLAGGRETQYF
TGTGCTAGTGGCCTAGCGGGGGGGCGGGAGACCCAGTACTTC
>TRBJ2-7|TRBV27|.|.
CASSLLAGNRYEQYF
TGTGCCAGCAGCCTCCTCGCGGGGAACAGGTACGAGCAGTACTTC
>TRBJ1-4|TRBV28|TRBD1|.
CASSRTGAREKLFF
TGTGCCAGCAGTCGGACAGGGGCTCGTGAAAAACTGTTTTTT
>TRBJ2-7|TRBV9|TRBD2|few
CASSVTSGSYEQYF
TGTGCCAGCAGCGTCACTAGCGGGAGCTACGAGCAGTACTTC
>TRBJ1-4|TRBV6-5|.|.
CASSSGTQQKLFF
TGTGCCAGCAGTTCCGGGACACAGCAAAAACTGTTTTTT
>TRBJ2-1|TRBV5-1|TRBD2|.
CASSAPTGTTRERVYNEQFF
TGCGCCAGCAGCGCACCGACCGGGACTACAAGGGAACGTGTTTACAATGAGCAGTTCTTC
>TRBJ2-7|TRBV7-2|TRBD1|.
CASSKTGVLSYEQYF
TGTGCCAGCAGCAAGACAGGGGTCCTATCCTACGAGCAGTACTTC
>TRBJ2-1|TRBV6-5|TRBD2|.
CASSLAGVLNEQFF
TGTGCCAGCAGTTTAGCGGGAGTCCTGAATGAGCAGTTCTTC
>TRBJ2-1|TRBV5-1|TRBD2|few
CASSLASGRVNNEQFF
TGCGCCAGCAGCTTGGCTAGCGGGAGGGTTAACAATGAGCAGTTCTTC
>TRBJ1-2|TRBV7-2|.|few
CASSLTDNYGYTF
TGTGCCAGCAGCTTAACAGATAACTATGGCTACACCTTC
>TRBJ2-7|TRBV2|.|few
CASSPIRASEGFEQYF
TGTGCCAGCAGCCCGATACGGGCTTCAGAGGGCTTCGAGCAGTACTTC
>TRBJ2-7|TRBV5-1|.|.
CASSLGRGTIYEQYF
TGCGCCAGCAGCCTGGGCCGGGGGACCATCTACGAGCAGTACTTC
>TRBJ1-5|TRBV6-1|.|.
CASSEAAGAGNQPQHF
TGTGCCAGCAGTGAAGCGGCAGGGGCGGGCAATCAGCCCCAGCATTTT
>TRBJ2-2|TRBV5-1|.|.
CASSLRRTNTGELFF
TGCGCCAGCAGCTTGAGACGGACAAACACCGGGGAGCTGTTTTTT